The 21 T cell receptor beta chains listed next were all sequenced from one sample in a study of T-cell reconstitution after alpha-beta-depleted transplantation in children. Researchers prepared the TCRbeta library using unique molecular identifiers, the study reports. TCRdb independently ran MiXCR on the PCR reads; one entry per CDR3 protein. The sample shows about 690,000 distinct CDR3 sequences, 16% of them seen only once. This material consisted of PBMCs from the stem cell graft donor, taken from the stem cell graft. These receptors all come from a human donor who donated a stem cell graft to a child with acute myeloid leukemia.

The sample holds many counts of this clonotype. The chain has TRBV29-1 and TRBJ1-2, with D unresolved. V was shortened by 3 bases and J by 4 bases, with 9 bases between the two germline ends. Germline V CDR1 and CDR2: SQVTM, ANQGSEA. CDR3 length equals 12 residues. The CDR3 protein is CSVDRTGYGYTF. The CDR3 region has the DNA TGCAGCGTTGATCGCACGGGCTATGGCTACACCTTC.

CDR3 protein: CASTWSGGGTDTQYF. For the CDR3, the DNA is TGTGCCAGCACCTGGAGCGGGGGGGGGACAGATACGCAGTATTTT. The V and J genes are TRBV12-3 or TRBV12-4 and TRBJ2-3, with 10 bases fitting TRBD2. The CDR3 sequence is 15 residues long. V lost 7 bases to trimming and J lost 3 bases; unmatched junction nucleotides: 7.

This clonotype was counted a few times. The CDR3 nucleotides are TGCGCCAGCAGCTTGGTACAGGGAGGAGGCACCGGGGAGCTGTTTTTT. As protein: CASSLVQGGGTGELFF. The V gene is TRBV5-1, the J gene TRBJ2-2; D may be TRBD1 or TRBD2 (6 bases each). The CDR3 has 16 residues. Germline loops: CDR1 SGHRS, CDR2 YFSETQ. V was clipped by 0 bases and J by 4 bases, with 13 bases between them.

This clonotype was found many times. The chain has TRBV20-1 and TRBJ2-7; either TRBD1 or TRBD2 may supply D (5 bases each). CDR3 length: 10 residues. Germline CDR1 DFQATT, CDR2 SNEGSKA (reference sequence). V was shortened by 3 bases and J by 6 bases, with 6 bases between the two germline ends. CDR3 residues: CSARRGEQYF. CDR3 nucleotide sequence: TGCAGTGCTAGGAGGGGCGAGCAGTACTTC.

This clonotype was detected ten times or more. The CDR3 loop is CASSRGTSNYGYTF. CDR3 in DNA: TGTGCCAGCAGTAGGGGGACAAGTAACTATGGCTACACCTTC. The gene calls are TRBV6-5 and TRBJ1-2; D is possibly TRBD1 (6 bases). The CDR3 covers 14 residues. Germline values: CDR1 MNHEY, CDR2 SVGAGI. Between the trimmed V and J ends, which lost 5 bases and 1 base, there was a span of 11 bases.

This clonotype was recorded at least ten times. The rearrangement uses TRBV20-1 and TRBJ2-1, with 14 bases identical to TRBD2. V gave up 3 bases and J gave up 1 base; unmatched junction bases: 2. CDR3 length: 16 amino acids. In germline, CDR1 is DFQATT, CDR2 SNEGSKA (reference sequence). The CDR3 nucleotides read TGCAGTGCTAGCGGGACTAGCGGGGGATCCTACAATGAGCAGTTCTTC. Translated: CSASGTSGGSYNEQFF.

This clonotype has a handful of counts. This chain connects TRBV11-2 to TRBJ1-2, with TRBD1 matching over 8 bases. CDR3 length: 14 amino acids. The J segment lost 2 bases and the V segment lost 4 bases, leaving 3 bases of the junction unmatched. CDR1 and CDR2 from the germline V gene are SGHAT and FQNNGV. CDR3 region: CASSWTGRNYGYTF. In DNA, the CDR3 is TGTGCCAGCAGCTGGACAGGGAGAAACTATGGCTACACCTTC.

This clonotype appeared many times. This chain uses TRBV12-3 or TRBV12-4 with TRBJ2-7; D gene uncertain. This CDR3 is 11 amino acids long. V lost 5 bases, J lost 3 bases, and 5 bases lay in between. This CDR3 is CASSPGYEQYF. CDR3 nucleotide sequence: TGTGCCAGCAGTCCGGGCTACGAGCAGTACTTC.

The rearrangement links TRBV7-9 to TRBJ2-7; D is possibly TRBD1 (6 bases). Trimming stripped 5 bases from V and 1 base from J, with 15 bases between. CDR1 and CDR2 (germline): SEHNR, FQNEAQ (reference sequence). The CDR3 runs 15 residues. The CDR3 DNA reads as TGTGCCAGCAGCCCCACAGGGATGGGGTCCTACGAGCAGTACTTC. It codes for CASSPTGMGSYEQYF.

V and J are TRBV10-3 and TRBJ1-2, with 7 positions matching TRBD1. V lost 9 bases to trimming and J lost 3 bases; unmatched junction nucleotides: 1. Germline V gene data show CDR1 as ENHRY and CDR2 as SYGVKD. The CDR3 is 11 residues long. CDR3 nucleotide sequence: TGTGCCATTACAGGGGACTATGGCTACACCTTC. Translated: CAITGDYGYTF.

The rearrangement joins TRBV20-1 to TRBJ1-6; 7 bases fit TRBD1. V lost 0 bases to trimming and J lost 4 bases; unmatched junction nucleotides: 6. The CDR3 has 16 amino acids. CDR1 and CDR2 from the germline V gene are DFQATT and SNEGSKA (reference sequence). The CDR3 region has the DNA TGCAGTGCTAGAGATTGGACAGGTGAATATAATTCACCCCTCCACTTT. The encoded protein is CSARDWTGEYNSPLHF.

This clonotype was detected only a few times. The rearrangement uses TRBV12-3 or TRBV12-4 and TRBJ2-5; TRBD1 might be the D (5 bases). The ends were cut back, 3 bases at V and 2 bases at J, with 10 bases in the middle. The CDR3 extends over 14 amino acids. CDR3 sequence reads: CASSLGLVQETQYF. The CDR3 nucleotides read TGTGCCAGCAGTTTGGGGCTAGTGCAAGAGACCCAGTACTTC.

This clonotype was seen more than once but under ten times. The chain carries TRBV6-5 and TRBJ2-5; TRBD2 matches 8 bases. Germline-derived CDR1 and CDR2 are MNHEY and SVGAGI. Trimming cost V 3 bases and J 1 base; bases outside gene matches: 13. This CDR3 contains 18 residues. For the CDR3, the DNA is TGTGCCAGCAGTTATTTCGTCTCAGGGCTAGCGGGCCAAGAGACCCAGTACTTC. This gives the protein CASSYFVSGLAGQETQYF.

This chain connects TRBV28 to TRBJ2-7; 7 bases are shared with TRBD2. The CDR3 consists of 16 residues. V dropped 4 bases and J dropped 0; count of bases not matched to a gene: 9. CDR1 is MDHEN, CDR2 SYDVKM, per germline. CDR3 region: CASSSVLAESSYEQYV. CDR3 nucleotide sequence: TGTGCCAGCAGTTCGGTCCTAGCGGAGAGCTCCTACGAGCAGTACGTC.

This chain connects TRBV20-1 to TRBJ2-1, with 8 bases identical to TRBD2. This CDR3 has 11 amino acids. Germline loops: CDR1 DFQATT, CDR2 SNEGSKA (reference sequence). V lost 4 bases and J lost 10; bases outside the gene matches: 3. The chain's CDR3 is CSATRGGEQFF. The DNA of the CDR3 is TGCAGTGCTACTCGGGGGGGGGAGCAGTTCTTC.

This rearrangement joins TRBV4-1 to TRBJ2-1; TRBD2 aligns across 12 bases. Per germline, CDR1 MGHRA and CDR2 YSYEKL. Trimming at V came to 4 bases and at J to 7 bases, leaving 8 bases not matched to a gene. The CDR3 has 16 amino acids. The CDR3 DNA follows: TGCGCCAGCAGCCGAAAAACTAGCGGGGGGTTTAATGAGCAGTTCTTC. Translation: CASSRKTSGGFNEQFF.

This clonotype was found a few times. The chain has TRBV5-1 and TRBJ2-3; 8 bases align to TRBD1. V lost 4 bases to trimming and J lost 1 base; unmatched junction nucleotides: 5. Looked up from germline, CDR1 is SGHRS and CDR2 is YFSETQ. CDR3 length: 15 amino acids. The CDR3 region has the DNA TGCGCCAGCAGCACCCAGGGACAGGGCACAGATACGCAGTATTTT. Residues: CASSTQGQGTDTQYF.

The CDR3 DNA follows: TGCGCCAGCAGCCAAGATAACAGGGGTCTCGGGAGAGCTTTCTTT. This gives the protein CASSQDNRGLGRAFF. The chain combines TRBV4-1 with TRBJ1-1, with 7 bases fitting TRBD1. CDR3 length: 15 residues. Trimming cost V 0 bases and J 10 bases; bases outside gene matches: 11. CDR1 MGHRA and CDR2 YSYEKL come from the germline V gene.

This clonotype was seen a few times. The chain employs TRBV12-3 or TRBV12-4 and TRBJ2-1; TRBD2 agrees at 14 bases. V lost 8 bases and J lost 0; bases outside the gene matches: 6. The CDR3 contains 17 residues. The chain's CDR3 is CASEGLAGVSSYNEQFF. CDR3 in DNA: TGTGCCAGCGAGGGACTAGCGGGGGTGAGCTCCTACAATGAGCAGTTCTTC.

This clonotype showed up just a few times. J is TRBJ1-2 and V is TRBV4-2; D is unclear. CDR3 length equals 13 residues. The V gene lost 1 base and the J gene lost 5 bases, with 8 bases spanning the gap. Germline-derived CDR1 and CDR2 are LGHNA and YNFKEQ. CDR3 protein: CASSQGGEYGYTF. DNA of the CDR3: TGTGCCAGCAGCCAAGGAGGCGAGTATGGCTACACCTTC.

The chain uses TRBV27 and TRBJ2-7; 7 nucleotides match TRBD1. Looked up from germline, CDR1 is MNHEY and CDR2 is SMNVEV (reference sequence). This CDR3 spans 18 amino acids. CDR3 nucleotides: TGCACCAGCAGTTTAGTACCCCGGCAGGACAGGTCAATTTACGAGCAGTACGTC. It codes for CTSSLVPRQDRSIYEQYV.